Listed below are T cell receptor beta chains from one sample, sequenced in a study of blood T cell repertoires in COVID-19. TCRdb's copy holds only in-frame clones and misses some; the assay was immunoSEQ multiplex PCR. The table lists hundreds of thousands of clones, roughly 88% of them singletons. Source material: peripheral blood. These TCRs come from a woman aged 25 to 39 who had recovered from COVID-19. The CDR3 runs from the conserved cysteine through the conserved F or W. D genes are given only for firm matches. Clone size is stated in some rows and not others, as once, few, many or a class when expanded.

D: .
J: TRBJ1-6
size: .
V: TRBV6-5
DNA: TGTGCCAGCAGGCCAGCGGGGTATAATTCACCCCTCCACTTT
CDR3: CASRPAGYNSPLHF

D: TRBD1
J: TRBJ2-5
size: .
V: TRBV4-1
DNA: TGCGCCAGCAGCCAACCTACAGGGGGCCCGGAGACCCAGTACTTC
CDR3: CASSQPTGGPETQYF

D: .
J: TRBJ2-3
size: .
V: TRBV9
DNA: TGTGCCAGCAGCGTAGGAATAGTGTACACAGATACGCAGTATTTT
CDR3: CASSVGIVYTDTQYF

D: .
J: TRBJ2-2
size: .
V: TRBV2
DNA: TGTGCCAGCCGGGTGGGGCGAGTCACCGGGGAGCTGTTTTTT
CDR3: CASRVGRVTGELFF

D: TRBD1
J: TRBJ2-7
size: .
V: TRBV7-2
DNA: TGTGCCAGCAGCCCCTGGACAGGGGCCTACGAGCAGTACTTC
CDR3: CASSPWTGAYEQYF

D: .
J: TRBJ2-7
size: few
V: TRBV9
DNA: TGTGCCAGCAGCGTAGCTACCTTCGACGAGCAGTACTTC
CDR3: CASSVATFDEQYF

D: .
J: TRBJ1-5
size: .
V: TRBV5-5
DNA: TGTGCCAGCAGTACGGACCAGGGGCATCAGCCCCAGCATTTT
CDR3: CASSTDQGHQPQHF

D: TRBD1
J: TRBJ1-5
size: .
V: TRBV18
DNA: TGTGCCAGCTCACCGGCCTTACAGGGGAATCAGCCCCAGCATTTT
CDR3: CASSPALQGNQPQHF

D: .
J: TRBJ2-7
size: .
V: TRBV30
DNA: TGTGCCTGGAGTGTCCAGGCCTCCTACGAGCAGTACTTC
CDR3: CAWSVQASYEQYF

D: .
J: TRBJ2-2
size: .
V: TRBV5-1
DNA: TGCGCCAGCAGCCCCGGGGTACCGAACACCGGGGAGCTGTTTTTT
CDR3: CASSPGVPNTGELFF

D: .
J: TRBJ2-7
size: .
V: TRBV6-1
DNA: TGTGCCAGCAGTGAAGTGCAGGGTGCGCACGAGCAGTACTTC
CDR3: CASSEVQGAHEQYF

D: TRBD1
J: TRBJ1-6
size: .
V: TRBV2
DNA: TGTGCCAGCAGTGAATATCGGGACAGAAAGTATAATTCACCCCTCCACTTT
CDR3: CASSEYRDRKYNSPLHF

D: TRBD1
J: TRBJ1-6
size: .
V: TRBV4-2
DNA: TGTGCCAGCAGCCGAGGACAGGAGAATTCACCCCTCCACTTT
CDR3: CASSRGQENSPLHF

D: .
J: TRBJ2-1
size: .
V: TRBV11-2
DNA: TGTGCCAGCAGCTCTCTAAAGAGCTCCTACAATGAGCAGTTCTTC
CDR3: CASSSLKSSYNEQFF

D: .
J: TRBJ2-2
size: .
V: TRBV29-1
DNA: TGCAGCGTCAGGTCCGGGGAGCTGTTTTTT
CDR3: CSVRSGELFF

D: .
J: TRBJ2-7
size: .
V: TRBV28
DNA: TGTGCCAGCAGTTTAATATTCGGGACTCCCTACGAGCAGTACTTC
CDR3: CASSLIFGTPYEQYF

D: .
J: TRBJ2-1
size: .
V: TRBV9
DNA: TGTGCCAGCAGCCCAGGACTATTTTCCTACAATGAGCAGTTCTTC
CDR3: CASSPGLFSYNEQFF

D: TRBD1
J: TRBJ1-4
size: .
V: TRBV5-1
DNA: TGCGCCAGCTCAACCGGGACAGGGGGGGAAAAACTGTTTTTT
CDR3: CASSTGTGGEKLFF

D: TRBD1
J: TRBJ2-7
size: .
V: TRBV11-1
DNA: TGTGCCAGCAGCTTAAGGGACAGGGACCCCGAGCAGTACTTC
CDR3: CASSLRDRDPEQYF

D: .
J: TRBJ1-1
size: .
V: TRBV30
DNA: TGTGCCTGGAGTGATGGCAGGGTGAACACTGAAGCTTTCTTT
CDR3: CAWSDGRVNTEAFF

D: TRBD1
J: TRBJ2-3
size: .
V: TRBV4-1
DNA: TGCGCCAGCAGCCAAGCCCCGCAGGGGGGCACAGATACGCAGTATTTT
CDR3: CASSQAPQGGTDTQYF

D: .
J: TRBJ1-5
size: once
V: TRBV19
DNA: TGTGCCAGTAGTATAGGGGGCACAGCAATCGCCCAGCCCCAGCATTTT
CDR3: CASSIGGTAIAQPQHF

D: .
J: TRBJ2-3
size: .
V: TRBV5-1
DNA: TGCGCCAGCAGCTTGGGCGGGGCCGGGGATACGCAGTATTTT
CDR3: CASSLGGAGDTQYF

D: TRBD1
J: TRBJ1-1
size: .
V: TRBV2
DNA: TGTGCCAGTAGGGACAGTAACACTGAAGCTTTCTTT
CDR3: CASRDSNTEAFF

D: TRBD2
J: TRBJ2-3
size: .
V: TRBV4-2
DNA: TGTGCCAGCAGGGGAGGGGTAGCGGGGGGGCTTTTGAGCACAGATACGCAGTATTTT
CDR3: CASRGGVAGGLLSTDTQYF

D: .
J: TRBJ1-2
size: .
V: TRBV28
DNA: TGTGCCAGCAGTCTCGGGACATTTCTAGGCTATGGCTACACCTTC
CDR3: CASSLGTFLGYGYTF

D: TRBD2
J: TRBJ2-3
size: .
V: TRBV19
DNA: TGTGCCAGTAGTGATGTGGCGGGGGGCACAGATACGCAGTATTTT
CDR3: CASSDVAGGTDTQYF

D: .
J: TRBJ1-1
size: .
V: TRBV5-8
DNA: TGTGCCAGCAGCCCCACCCGGGTTGAAGCTTTCTTT
CDR3: CASSPTRVEAFF

D: .
J: TRBJ1-1
size: .
V: TRBV6-2/TRBV6-3
DNA: TGTGCCAGCAGTCAGGGCTTACTGAACACTAAAGCTTTCTTT
CDR3: CASSQGLLNTKAFF

D: TRBD2
J: TRBJ2-3
size: .
V: TRBV3-1/TRBV3-2
DNA: TGTGCCAGCAGCCGGCGGGTTAGCGGGGGGGCCGATACGCAGTATTTT
CDR3: CASSRRVSGGADTQYF

D: TRBD2
J: TRBJ2-3
size: .
V: TRBV7-9
DNA: TGTGCCAGCAGTCAAAGGACTAGCGGGGCAGATACGCAGTATTTT
CDR3: CASSQRTSGADTQYF

D: .
J: TRBJ2-3
size: .
V: TRBV14
DNA: TGTGCCAGCAGCCCTAGCGCCTATACAGATACGCAGTATTTT
CDR3: CASSPSAYTDTQYF

D: .
J: TRBJ1-5
size: .
V: TRBV4-2
DNA: TGTGCCAGCAGCAAAGACCAGAATCAGCCCCAGCATTTT
CDR3: CASSKDQNQPQHF

D: .
J: TRBJ2-7
size: .
V: TRBV6-5
DNA: TGTGCCAGCAGGGCAAGCGGACAGAACTACGAGCAGTACTTC
CDR3: CASRASGQNYEQYF

D: TRBD1
J: TRBJ1-6
size: .
V: TRBV5-6
DNA: TGTGCCAGCAGCTCGTCAGGACAGGGGGATCTACCCCTCCACTTT
CDR3: CASSSSGQGDLPLHF

D: .
J: TRBJ2-3
size: .
V: TRBV2
DNA: TGTGCCACCCGGGGGTTCACAGATACGCAGTATTTT
CDR3: CATRGFTDTQYF

D: .
J: TRBJ2-1
size: .
V: TRBV18
DNA: TGTGCCAGCTCAACTACTAGCAGGGCTGAGCAGTTCTTC
CDR3: CASSTTSRAEQFF

D: TRBD1
J: TRBJ2-7
size: .
V: TRBV18
DNA: TGTGCCAGCTCACCAAGCACAGGGGATGAGCAGTACTTC
CDR3: CASSPSTGDEQYF

D: TRBD1
J: TRBJ2-6
size: .
V: TRBV27
DNA: TGTGCCAGCAGTCCCGGGACAGGGGGCTTTTTCTCTGGGGCCAACGTCCTGACTTTC
CDR3: CASSPGTGGFFSGANVLTF

D: .
J: TRBJ1-6
size: .
V: TRBV2
DNA: TGTGCCAGCAGTGAAGTCCGGACATTGGTGGTTCCCTATAATTCACCCCTCCACTTT
CDR3: CASSEVRTLVVPYNSPLHF

D: .
J: TRBJ2-5
size: .
V: TRBV2
DNA: TGTGCCAGCAGTCCCCAGCAAGAGACCCAGTACTTC
CDR3: CASSPQQETQYF

D: .
J: TRBJ2-7
size: .
V: TRBV5-1
DNA: TGCGCCAGCAGCTTGGTTGGACAGCTCTACGAGCAGTACTTC
CDR3: CASSLVGQLYEQYF

D: .
J: TRBJ2-2
size: few
V: TRBV24-1
DNA: TGTGCCACCAGTGACACCGTAGACAGAACGAACACCGGGGAGCTGTTTTTT
CDR3: CATSDTVDRTNTGELFF

D: .
J: TRBJ1-5
size: few
V: TRBV7-9
DNA: TGTGCCAGCAGCTCACAGGGATTTGGTCAGCCCCAGCATTTT
CDR3: CASSSQGFGQPQHF

D: .
J: TRBJ1-5
size: .
V: TRBV13
DNA: TGTGCCAGCAGCCTCGGAGATCAGCCCCAGCATTTT
CDR3: CASSLGDQPQHF

D: TRBD2
J: TRBJ2-7
size: .
V: TRBV7-2
DNA: TGTGCCAGCAGTTCCGGGACTAGGTTCCACGAGCAGTACTTC
CDR3: CASSSGTRFHEQYF

D: TRBD1
J: TRBJ1-1
size: .
V: TRBV12-3/TRBV12-4
DNA: TGTGCCAGCAGTCTTGACAGGGACACTGAAGCTTTCTTT
CDR3: CASSLDRDTEAFF